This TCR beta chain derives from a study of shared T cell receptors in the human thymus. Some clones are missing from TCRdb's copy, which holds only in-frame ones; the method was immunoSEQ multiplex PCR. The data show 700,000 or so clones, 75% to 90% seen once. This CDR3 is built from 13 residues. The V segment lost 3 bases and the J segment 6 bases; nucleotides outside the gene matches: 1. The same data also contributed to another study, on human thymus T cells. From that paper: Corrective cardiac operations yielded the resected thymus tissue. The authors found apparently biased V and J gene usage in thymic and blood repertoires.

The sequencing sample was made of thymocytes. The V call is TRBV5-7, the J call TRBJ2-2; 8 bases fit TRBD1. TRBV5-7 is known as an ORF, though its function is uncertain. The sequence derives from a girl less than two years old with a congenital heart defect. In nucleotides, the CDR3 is TGTGCCAGCAGCTCGGACAGGGCCGGGGAGCTGTTTTTT. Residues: CASSSDRAGELFF.